A single sample is the source of the 25 T cell receptor beta chains below, sequenced in a study of memory CD4+ T cells and cytomegalovirus serostatus. Repertoires were generated with immunoSEQ multiplex PCR, while TCRdb's copy carries only in-frame clones and drops some. The table includes 40,000 to 55,000 clones, around 80% detected once. Single viable CD3+CD4+CD8-CD45RO+ cells were sorted as the memory CD4+ T cells. Sequenced input: memory CD4+ T cells from blood. The receptors here all came from an adult in good health and CMV-seronegative.

The rearrangement links TRBV5-1 to TRBJ2-5, with TRBD2 matching 8 bases. This CDR3 comprises 16 residues. With V trimmed by 1 base and J by 1 base, 6 bases remained unmatched. Germline values: CDR1 SGHRS, CDR2 YFSETQ. The CDR3 DNA follows: TGCGCCAGCAGCTTGCAAACTAGCGGTACCCAAGAGACCCAGTACTTC. Its translation is CASSLQTSGTQETQYF.

This clone was observed once. The gene calls are TRBV6-5 and TRBJ1-5; TRBD1 agrees at 9 bases. The CDR3 has 14 residues. The germline gives CDR1 MNHEY, CDR2 SVGAGI. The V gene end was trimmed by 5 bases and the J gene end by 6 bases; junction bases not matched to a gene: 5. This CDR3 reads CASSGGQGSQPQHF. The CDR3 coding sequence is TGTGCCAGCAGTGGGGGACAGGGTAGTCAGCCCCAGCATTTT.

Concerning this clone itself: This sample includes further DNA sequences coding for the same CDR3. V usage is TRBV2 and J usage is TRBJ2-2; weak D call: TRBD1 (5 bases). Germline values: CDR1 SNHLY, CDR2 FYNNEI. The CDR3 covers 13 residues. Between the trimmed V and J ends, which lost 2 bases and 4 bases, there was a span of 5 bases. The CDR3 DNA reads as TGTGCCAGCAGTGAAACAGGCACCGGGGAGCTGTTTTTT. As protein: CASSETGTGELFF.

This chain links TRBV2 with TRBJ2-7, with 7 bases identical to TRBD2. CDR3 length: 12 amino acids. The V and J ends lost 5 bases and 5 bases, in that order; junction bases with no gene match: 3. Per the germline V gene, CDR1 is SNHLY and CDR2 is FYNNEI. The CDR3 loop is CASSWRENEQYF. As DNA, the CDR3 is TGTGCCAGCAGTTGGCGGGAGAACGAGCAGTACTTC.

The V and J genes are TRBV19 and TRBJ2-1, with D possibly TRBD1 on 5 matching bases. V lost 5 bases to trimming and J lost 1 base, with 15 bases between them. The length of the CDR3 is 16 residues. Per germline, CDR1 LNHDA and CDR2 SQIVND (reference sequence). CDR3 in amino acids: CASSRSQGISYNEQFF. Here the CDR3 DNA reads TGTGCCAGTAGTCGTAGTCAGGGAATATCCTACAATGAGCAGTTCTTC.

The chain is built from TRBV25-1 and TRBJ2-5; 7 bases match TRBD2. The CDR3 is 15 residues long. V trimming: 4 bases; J trimming: 5 bases; junction bases outside the gene matches: 10. Germline V gene data show CDR1 as MGHDK and CDR2 as SYGVNS. The CDR3 loop reads CASSGTGGWEETQYF. CDR3 nucleotides: TGTGCCAGCAGTGGGACGGGAGGCTGGGAGGAGACCCAGTACTTC.

The CDR3 DNA reads TGTGCCTGGACGACCGGGACATTTTATAATTCACCCCTCCACTTT. Translated, it gives CAWTTGTFYNSPLHF. The chain recombines TRBV30 with TRBJ1-6; weak D call: TRBD1 (6 bases). V was clipped by 4 bases and J by 4 bases, with 14 bases between them. The germline CDR1 and CDR2 sequences are GTSNPN and SVGIG (reference sequence). The CDR3 loop spans 15 amino acids.

The sample holds one count of this clone. V and J are TRBV5-4 and TRBJ2-1; D possibly uses TRBD1 or TRBD2 (5 bases each). CDR1 is SGHNT and CDR2 is YYREEE in the germline V gene (reference sequence). V was trimmed by 3 bases and J by 2 bases, leaving 12 bases between them. CDR3 size: 15 residues. The CDR3 coding sequence is TGTGCCAGCAGCTCCCTGAGGGGAGCCTACAATGAGCAGTTCTTC. This translates into CASSSLRGAYNEQFF.

In its sample, this clone was seen a few times. The chain couples TRBV7-8 to TRBJ2-7, with a possible D match to TRBD2 (6 bases). The CDR3 length is 15 residues. Germline CDR1 is SGHVS and CDR2 is FQNEAQ. Deletions cut 5 bases from V and 6 bases from J, with 20 bases between. This CDR3 is CASSPRTGGAGEQYF. The DNA of the CDR3 is TGTGCCAGCAGCCCACGAACGGGCGGGGCCGGCGAGCAGTACTTC.

The J gene is TRBJ2-6, the V gene TRBV19, with 7 bases that match TRBD1. With 6 bases clipped from V and 0 bases from J, the junction kept 8 bases outside the gene matches. Per the germline V gene, CDR1 is LNHDA and CDR2 is SQIVND (reference sequence). CDR3 length equals 17 residues. As DNA, the CDR3 is TGTGCCAGTAGAACCGGGACAGTGAGCTCTGGGGCCAACGTCCTGACTTTC. This encodes CASRTGTVSSGANVLTF.

V usage is TRBV28 and J usage is TRBJ1-1; the match to TRBD1 covers 9 bases. The CDR3 is made up of 15 amino acids. In germline, CDR1 is MDHEN, CDR2 SYDVKM. The junction had 6 bases not matched to a gene; V was cut back by 5 bases and J by 2 bases. DNA of the CDR3: TGTGCCAGCAGTCGGGGACAGGGTCTAAACACTGAAGCTTTCTTT. This translates into CASSRGQGLNTEAFF.

The chain links TRBV11-2 to TRBJ1-6; perhaps TRBD1 as D (5 bases). The germline V and J ends were trimmed by 1 base and 7 bases, with 11 bases remaining between them. CDR3 size: 15 residues. From germline, CDR1 is SGHAT and CDR2 FQNNGV. The CDR3: CASSLVGGLNSPLHF. In nucleotides, the CDR3 is TGTGCCAGCAGCTTAGTCGGGGGACTGAATTCACCCCTCCACTTT.

The V gene is TRBV27, the J gene TRBJ2-3; D not certain. The V and J ends lost 2 bases and 3 bases respectively, with 12 bases between them. CDR3 size: 15 residues. CDR1 and CDR2 (germline): MNHEY, SMNVEV (reference sequence). DNA for the CDR3: TGTGCCAGCAGTTTAGCGCGACGAGTTACAGATACGCAGTATTTT. This gives the protein CASSLARRVTDTQYF.

This chain joins TRBV18 and TRBJ2-6; D not resolved. V was cut by 2 bases and J by 0 bases, with 11 bases left in between. Germline lookup yields CDR1 KGHSH and CDR2 LQKENI. The CDR3 contains 17 residues. The DNA for the CDR3 is TGTGCCAGCTCACCAGGGCCCCCTTCCTCTGGGGCCAACGTCCTGACTTTC. Translation gives CASSPGPPSSGANVLTF.

This chain joins TRBV16 and TRBJ1-1; a weak D match, TRBD1 (5 bases). The length of the CDR3 is 12 residues. V was shortened by 0 bases and J by 11 bases, with 10 bases between the two germline ends. The germline V gene has CDR1 KGHSY and CDR2 FQNENV. CDR3 sequence (DNA): TGTGCCAGCAGCCAATCGGGGGGTTTGGCTTTCTTT. This sequence encodes CASSQSGGLAFF.

This chain uses TRBV11-2 with TRBJ2-3; 7 bases match TRBD1. J gave up 2 bases and V 5 bases, and 4 bases lay outside the gene matches. Germline V gene data show CDR1 as SGHAT and CDR2 as FQNNGV. This CDR3 spans 14 amino acids. The CDR3, as DNA: TGTGCCAGCAGCCTGGGACAGTTCACAGATACGCAGTATTTT. Translation gives CASSLGQFTDTQYF.

This clone was observed a single time. V and J are TRBV6-1 and TRBJ2-1; 10 positions agree with TRBD1. With V trimmed by 4 bases and J by 4 bases, 4 bases remained unmatched. The CDR3 length is 15 residues. Germline-derived CDR1 and CDR2 are MNHNS and SASEGT. CDR3 protein: CASSVRDRGYNEQFF. Here the CDR3 DNA reads TGTGCCAGCAGTGTCCGGGACAGGGGATACAATGAGCAGTTCTTC.

The table lists this clone with a few counts. J is TRBJ2-6 and V is TRBV2; no reliable D call. The CDR3 has 15 amino acids. The ends were cut back, 7 bases at V and 6 bases at J, with 16 bases in the middle. Germline CDR1 is SNHLY and CDR2 is FYNNEI. In DNA, the CDR3 is TGTGCCAGCATAGCAATCCGTGGGAAGGCCAACGTCCTGACTTTC. It is translated as CASIAIRGKANVLTF.

The chain is built from TRBV25-1 and TRBJ1-6, with 11 positions matching TRBD1. The junction had 3 bases not matched to a gene; V was cut back by 4 bases and J by 4 bases. The CDR3 runs 16 residues. The germline CDR1 and CDR2 sequences are MGHDK and SYGVNS. This CDR3 reads CASSVGTGGYNSPLHF. The CDR3 DNA follows: TGTGCCAGCAGTGTCGGGACAGGGGGTTATAATTCACCCCTCCACTTT.

This clone was seen only a few times. The DNA for the CDR3 is TGTGCCAGCTCACCGAACAGGGGTGGAGACTATGGCTACACCTTC. It specifies CASSPNRGGDYGYTF. The chain has TRBV18 and TRBJ1-2; TRBD1 matches at 7 bases. The germline V gene has CDR1 KGHSH and CDR2 LQKENI. The CDR3 extends over 15 amino acids. The V gene end was trimmed by 3 bases and the J gene end by 3 bases; junction bases not matched to a gene: 7.

The chain carries TRBV6-1 and TRBJ2-7; perhaps TRBD1 as D (6 bases). This CDR3 is 13 amino acids long. V was cut by 2 bases and J by 5 bases, with 10 bases left in between. CDR1 MNHNS and CDR2 SASEGT come from the germline V gene. CDR3 DNA: TGTGCCAGCAGTGAACAGGGGCTCGACGAGCAGTACTTC. It encodes CASSEQGLDEQYF.

This clone came up once. Written as DNA, the CDR3 is TGTGCCAGCAGCCAGACTAGTGCCGGGGAGCTGTTTTTT. Protein sequence: CASSQTSAGELFF. The chain links TRBV7-2 to TRBJ2-2; D perhaps matches TRBD2 (6 bases). This CDR3 has 13 residues. Germline CDR1 is SGHTA and CDR2 is FQGNSA. Trimming took off 5 bases at V and 6 bases at J, with 10 bases between the two ends. The full variable domain, completed using reference TRBV7-2 and TRBJ2-2, is GAGVSQSPSNKVTEKGKDVELRCDPISGHTALYWYRQSLGQGLEFLIYFQGNSAPDKSGLPSDRFSAERTGGSVSTLTIQRTQQEDSAVYLCASSQTSAGELFFGEGSRLTVL.

The rearrangement uses TRBV4-1 and TRBJ2-3; tentatively, D is TRBD1 (5 bases). Germline lookup yields CDR1 MGHRA and CDR2 YSYEKL. V was cut by 4 bases and J by 3 bases, with 5 bases left in between. The CDR3 has 12 residues. The chain's CDR3 is CASSRTTDTQYF. CDR3 in DNA: TGCGCCAGCAGCCGGACAACAGATACGCAGTATTTT.

J is TRBJ2-3 and V is TRBV4-1; D possibly corresponds to TRBD1 (5 bases). CDR1 is MGHRA, CDR2 YSYEKL, per germline. Trimming took 11 bases from V and 7 from J, leaving 13 bases between them. This CDR3 contains 11 residues. The CDR3, as DNA: TGCGCCTCCAACTACAGGAATACGCAGTATTTT. Residues: CASNYRNTQYF.

The V gene is TRBV2, the J gene TRBJ1-2, with D perhaps matching TRBD1 (5 bases). Trimming removed 2 bases from V and 4 bases from J, with 8 bases in between. CDR1 SNHLY and CDR2 FYNNEI come from the germline V gene. CDR3 length equals 13 residues. In DNA form, the CDR3 reads TGTGCCAGCAGTGAAAGGGACGGCTATGGCTACACCTTC. Translating it yields CASSERDGYGYTF.